This T cell receptor (beta chain) was recorded in a study of T cells after yellow fever vaccination. MiXCR, run by TCRdb on the 5' RACE reads, gives a single entry per CDR3 protein. The table has some 240,000 distinct CDR3 sequences, roughly 5% seen once. As for this clonotype: Its antigen remains unidentified.

General study findings and limits: The appearance of a small share of clonotypes in both CD4 and CD8 compartments was observed.

Trimming cost V 3 bases and J 0 bases, with 16 bases left between them. The CDR3 runs 17 residues. Germline loops: CDR1 LGHNA, CDR2 YSLEER. This sample comprised CD4+ T cells sorted from PBMCs, obtained on the day of the yellow fever booster vaccination. V and J are TRBV4-3 and TRBJ2-3; perhaps TRBD1 as D (6 bases). This sequence was found in a man aged 18 to 35 who received the YFV17D yellow fever vaccine. In DNA form, the CDR3 reads TGCGCCAGCAGCCAGGGTTCCGGGACACCTAGCACAGATACGCAGTATTTT. Encoded protein: CASSQGSGTPSTDTQYF.